The 22 T cell receptor beta chains below all came from one sample that was sequenced in a study of blood T cell repertoires in COVID-19. Measured with immunoSEQ multiplex PCR; TCRdb has only the in-frame clones, and not every one. The sample consists of 140,000 or so clones, 75% to 85% of them appearing once. The source material was peripheral blood. The receptor source for this set is a man aged 60-69 years with active or convalescent COVID-19.

The CDR3 DNA is TGCGCCAGCAGCCCCGGCGGTAGGAACTACGAGCAGTACTTC. It specifies CASSPGGRNYEQYF. This chain links TRBV5-1 with TRBJ2-7; D not resolved. This CDR3 is 14 amino acids long. The V end lost 4 bases, the J end lost 3 bases, and 14 bases lay between the germline ends. Germline CDR1 SGHRS, CDR2 YFSETQ.

The chain uses TRBV5-6 and TRBJ1-4, with D hard to call. The CDR3 consists of 15 residues. Trimming stripped 1 base from V and 1 base from J, with 8 bases between. Germline V gene lookup returns CDR1 SGHDT and CDR2 YYEEEE. For the CDR3, the DNA is TGTGCCAGCAGCTTGCCGGGTGTAACTAATGAAAAACTGTTTTTT. Amino acid sequence: CASSLPGVTNEKLFF.

This clone was observed a handful of times. The CDR3 loop is CASSYSTGTGGGYTEAFF. The CDR3 DNA follows: TGTGCCAGCAGTTACTCTACGGGAACTGGTGGCGGGTACACTGAAGCTTTCTTT. The chain carries TRBV6-2 or TRBV6-3 and TRBJ1-1, with no clear D. From germline, CDR1 is MNHEY and CDR2 SVGEGT. V lost 0 bases and J 3 bases, leaving 20 bases between the germline ends. The CDR3 has 18 amino acids.

The chain joins TRBV7-2 to TRBJ2-3; 8 nucleotides line up with TRBD2. V was pared by 6 bases and J by 1 base, with 9 bases of the junction left unmatched. Germline V CDR1 and CDR2: SGHTA, FQGNSA. The CDR3 loop spans 16 amino acids. The CDR3 loop reads CASSSLPGLGTDTQYF. CDR3 sequence (DNA): TGTGCCAGCAGTTCACTCCCGGGACTAGGCACAGATACGCAGTATTTT.

The table lists this clone with a count of one. This chain uses TRBV5-3 with TRBJ2-7, with D maybe TRBD1 (5 bases). TRBV5-3 carries the ORF label, with uncertain function. This CDR3 is built from 16 residues. The ends were cut back, 0 bases at V and 2 bases at J, with 15 bases in the middle. The CDR3 DNA follows: TGTGCCAGAAGCTTGGATTCTTCAGGGCCCACCTACGAGCAGTACGTC. Protein product: CARSLDSSGPTYEQYV.

Comments on this clone: Lacking the conserved final phenylalanine or tryptophan, this CDR3 likely reflects a read error. The J gene is TRBJ1-2, the V gene TRBV27; possibly TRBD1 for D (6 bases). Germline V gives CDR1 MNHEY, CDR2 SMNVEV (reference sequence). Trimming left V 3 bases short and J 5 bases short, with 13 bases between. The CDR3 spans 14 residues. CDR3 in amino acids: CASSLAGASYGYTL. The CDR3 DNA is TGTGCCAGCAGTTTGGCAGGGGCCTCGTATGGCTACACCCTC.

The chain employs TRBV7-2 and TRBJ1-1; D possibly corresponds to TRBD1 (6 bases). CDR3 length equals 14 residues. V was trimmed by 3 bases and J by 5 bases, leaving 13 bases between them. Germline V lookup: CDR1 SGHTA, CDR2 FQGNSA. The CDR3 here is CASSFGGRGTEAFF. CDR3 DNA sequence: TGTGCCAGCAGCTTTGGAGGGAGGGGGACTGAAGCTTTCTTT.

The chain uses TRBV2 and TRBJ2-1; D possibly corresponds to TRBD2 (6 bases). In germline, CDR1 is SNHLY, CDR2 FYNNEI. CDR3 length: 20 amino acids. V was pared by 4 bases and J by 8 bases, with 33 bases between. The chain's CDR3 is CASSVERESSSPSLRDEQFF. For the CDR3, the DNA is TGTGCCAGCAGTGTCGAACGGGAGTCGTCTTCCCCTTCGCTTCGCGATGAGCAGTTCTTC.

The V call is TRBV6-5, the J call TRBJ2-5; maybe TRBD1 (5 bases). V lost 0 bases and J lost 1, with 9 bases in between. Germline-derived CDR1 and CDR2 are MNHEY and SVGAGI. The CDR3 covers 15 residues. CDR3 sequence: CASSYSATAQETQYF. CDR3 coding DNA: TGTGCCAGCAGTTACTCGGCGACAGCCCAAGAGACCCAGTACTTC.

The chain employs TRBV15 and TRBJ2-3; possible D gene TRBD2, 5 bases. CDR1 and CDR2 (germline): LNHNV, YYDKDF (reference sequence). The ends were cut back, 8 bases at V and 6 bases at J, with 15 bases in the middle. The CDR3 contains 13 residues. In nucleotides, the CDR3 is TGTGCCACCGTAATGAGGGTAGGGGATACGCAGTATTTT. Its translation is CATVMRVGDTQYF.

The chain uses TRBV3-1 (or the pseudogene TRBV3-2) and TRBJ2-1; D remains ambiguous. With 0 bases removed from V and 4 bases from J, the gap between germline ends came to 7 bases. The CDR3 has 14 amino acids. In germline, CDR1 is LGHDT, CDR2 YNNKEL (reference sequence). The CDR3 DNA is TGTGCCAGCAGCCAAGATGGCCAGTACAATGAGCAGTTCTTC. Translating it yields CASSQDGQYNEQFF.

V and J are TRBV2 and TRBJ2-3; a possible D gene is TRBD2 (6 bases). The V gene's germline CDR1 is SNHLY and CDR2 FYNNEI. V lost 4 bases and J 0 bases, leaving 20 bases between the germline ends. The CDR3 consists of 18 residues. The CDR3 DNA sequence: TGTGCCAGCAGTGTAAGCGGGCAGGACCCGATAAGCACAGATACGCAGTATTTT. Encoded protein: CASSVSGQDPISTDTQYF.

The V gene is TRBV10-1, the J gene TRBJ2-3; tentatively, D is TRBD1 (5 bases). Trimming took off 4 bases at V and 1 base at J, with 12 bases between the two ends. Germline-derived CDR1 and CDR2 are WNHNN and SYGVQD (reference sequence). The length of the CDR3 is 15 residues. CDR3 in amino acids: CASSVTQGRTDTQYF. The CDR3 DNA follows: TGCGCCAGCAGTGTAACCCAGGGCCGCACAGATACGCAGTATTTT.

This clone was observed once. The chain joins TRBV4-3 to TRBJ1-2, with 7 bases identical to TRBD1. CDR1 and CDR2 (germline): LGHNA, YSLEER. The junction had 4 bases not matched to a gene; V was cut back by 0 bases and J by 0 bases. The CDR3 totals 16 residues. CDR3 region: CASSQDEGTANYGYTF. The CDR3 nucleotides are TGCGCCAGCAGCCAAGATGAGGGGACAGCTAACTATGGCTACACCTTC.

V is TRBV6-2 or TRBV6-3 and J is TRBJ1-5, with TRBD1 matching over 8 bases. Germline V gene sequence: CDR1 MNHEY, CDR2 SVGEGT. This CDR3 spans 13 amino acids. V shed 4 bases, J shed 11 bases, and the junction held 7 bases outside the gene matches. For the CDR3, the DNA is TGTGCCAGCAGTTCATCCCGGGACAGGACCCAGCATTTT. This sequence encodes CASSSSRDRTQHF.

The count of this clone is one. The gene calls are TRBV12-5 and TRBJ2-3, with 7 bases aligning to TRBD1. This CDR3 is 15 amino acids long. The V and J ends lost 1 base and 2 bases, in that order; junction bases with no gene match: 3. Germline CDR1 and CDR2: LGHNT and FRNRAP. The CDR3 region is CASGLGQGTTDTQYF. In DNA, the CDR3 is TGTGCTAGTGGTTTGGGACAGGGCACCACAGATACGCAGTATTTT. The full variable domain, completed using reference TRBV12-5 and TRBJ2-3, is DARVTQTPRHKVTEMGQEVTMRCQPILGHNTVFWYRQTMMQGLELLAYFRNRAPLDDSGMPKDRFSAEMPDATLATLKIQPSEPRDSAVYFCASGLGQGTTDTQYFGPGTRLTVL.

This clone was detected once. The chain links TRBV19 to TRBJ2-1; no firm D call. The CDR3 sequence is 14 residues long. The germline CDR1 and CDR2 sequences are LNHDA and SQIVND (reference sequence). V dropped 6 bases and J dropped 5 bases, with 14 bases sitting between them. CDR3 in amino acids: CASSTSRYDNEQFF. DNA of the CDR3: TGTGCCAGTAGCACCTCCAGGTACGACAATGAGCAGTTCTTC.

This chain connects TRBV15 to TRBJ1-1; D unclear. The CDR3 covers 14 residues. Germline CDR1 LNHNV, CDR2 YYDKDF (reference sequence). The V and J ends lost 5 bases and 5 bases respectively, with 15 bases between them. The CDR3 region has the DNA TGTGCCACCAGCCTACTTCGCGGGGAAACTGAAGCTTTCTTT. Protein product: CATSLLRGETEAFF.

This rearrangement joins TRBV6-5 to TRBJ2-7; perhaps TRBD1 as D (6 bases). V was clipped by 0 bases and J by 7 bases, with 10 bases between them. Germline loops: CDR1 MNHEY, CDR2 SVGAGI. The length of the CDR3 is 13 residues. The CDR3 sequence: CASSYSTGWEQYF. CDR3 nucleotides: TGTGCCAGCAGTTACTCGACAGGCTGGGAGCAGTACTTC.

The chain combines TRBV5-1 with TRBJ1-4; 7 bases fit TRBD1. V lost 4 bases to trimming and J lost 4 bases; unmatched junction nucleotides: 4. CDR1 and CDR2 from the germline V gene are SGHRS and YFSETQ. The CDR3 contains 14 residues. CDR3 nucleotide sequence: TGCGCCAGCAGCGGGGACAGCTTTAATGAAAAACTGTTTTTT. This translates into CASSGDSFNEKLFF.

The genes are TRBV7-9 and TRBJ2-1, with a weak D call TRBD2 (5 bases). The length of the CDR3 is 15 residues. Germline-derived CDR1 and CDR2 are SEHNR and FQNEAQ (reference sequence). The V end lost 5 bases, the J end lost 4 bases, and 15 bases lay between the germline ends. The CDR3 DNA is TGTGCCAGCAGCCCAATACGAGAGGGATACAATGAGCAGTTCTTC. Protein: CASSPIREGYNEQFF.

The sample holds a few counts of this clone. The J gene is TRBJ2-3, the V gene TRBV30; TRBD2 matches 11 bases. Germline V CDR1 and CDR2: GTSNPN, SVGIG (reference sequence). V trimming: 1 base; J trimming: 1 base; junction bases outside the gene matches: 7. The CDR3 spans 17 residues. The CDR3 coding sequence is TGTGCCTGGAGTGCGGAACTAGCGGGAGTCCGCACAGATACGCAGTATTTT. It specifies CAWSAELAGVRTDTQYF.